This TCR beta chain was recovered during a study of beta chain features in type 1 diabetes. Findings and caveats of the study: TCRB CDR3 length was moderately but significantly reduced in all four CD4+ subsets of Type 1 diabetes patients.

This clone was seen only a few times. Its antigen is as yet unknown. Trimming at V came to 0 bases and at J to 7 bases, leaving 4 bases not matched to a gene. The CDR3 length is 15 residues. In germline, CDR1 is MNHNY, CDR2 SVGAGI (reference sequence). Every isolated RNA sample was fully reverse transcribed, so sequencing captured expressed TCRB transcripts. Naive, central memory and regulatory T cell samples yielded around 3.4 million reads on average. Here immunoSEQ multiplex PCR was the method, and the copy in TCRdb shows in-frame clones only, minus some. The table lists 300,000 to 450,000 clones, roughly 12% of them singletons.

The chain joins TRBV6-6 to TRBJ2-7, with TRBD2 matching 12 bases. The TCR was taken from a man between 18 and 29 years old in good health. Sample: naive CD4+ T cells from blood. CDR3 sequence reads: CASSYSTSGGREQYF. The DNA of the CDR3 is TGTGCCAGCAGTTACTCAACTAGCGGGGGGAGAGAGCAGTACTTC.